One T cell receptor beta chain is described in this entry. The sample is drawn from a study of blood T cells in healthy people across ages. Alongside a J-beta primer mix, a sample-barcoded 5' primer served in a second PCR lasting roughly 7 to 11 cycles. TCRdb re-called the 5' RACE reads through MiXCR, storing one row per CDR3 protein. The table has some 860,000 distinct CDR3 sequences, 56% seen once. This CDR3 comprises 12 residues. V was pared by 2 bases and J by 2 bases, with 3 bases between. The germline V gene encodes CDR1 SNHLY and CDR2 FYNNEI. The receptor comes from a man in his forties in good health. The sequenced sample consisted of blood. The genes are TRBV2 and TRBJ1-2, with D hard to call. CDR3: CASSERNYGYTF. As DNA, the CDR3 is TGTGCCAGCAGTGAAAGAAACTATGGCTACACCTTC.